Following are 19 T cell receptor beta chains from one sample sequenced in a study of cytomegalovirus exposure and HLA in healthy donors. The PCR employed 60 Vbeta primers together with 13 Jbeta primers. The protocol was immunoSEQ multiplex PCR, while the TCRdb copy is restricted to in-frame clones and leaves out a portion. This sample has about 94,000 clones; around three fifths occur once, and the top ten carry 3% to 5%. Sequencing was done on a sample of PBMCs. Every receptor here comes from a man in his thirties or forties in good health and CMV-seronegative.

The V call is TRBV6-6, the J call TRBJ1-5, with unresolved D. V was cut by 7 bases and J by 0 bases, with 13 bases left in between. The CDR3 extends over 15 amino acids. Germline lookup yields CDR1 MNHNY and CDR2 SVGAGI (reference sequence). The CDR3 is CASKKAQYSNQPQHF. In nucleotides, the CDR3 is TGTGCCAGCAAAAAAGCACAGTATAGCAATCAGCCCCAGCATTTT.

This chain uses TRBV19 with TRBJ1-5, with D hard to call. CDR1 and CDR2 from the germline V gene are LNHDA and SQIVND (reference sequence). Trimming removed 7 bases from V and 0 bases from J, with 10 bases in between. The CDR3 loop spans 14 amino acids. CDR3 nucleotide sequence: TGTGCCAGTACCCCCCGGTCTAGCAATCAGCCCCAGCATTTT. Protein sequence: CASTPRSSNQPQHF.

The J gene is TRBJ1-2, the V gene TRBV9; tentatively, D is TRBD1 (6 bases). V was clipped by 5 bases and J by 5 bases, with 10 bases between them. Germline V gene lookup returns CDR1 SGDLS and CDR2 YYNGEE. The CDR3 extends over 12 amino acids. CDR3 sequence: CASRRQAYGYTF. The CDR3 region has the DNA TGTGCCAGCAGGCGACAGGCTTATGGCTACACCTTC.

CDR3 sequence reads: CASSSSRGSTDTQYF. The CDR3, as DNA: TGTGCCAGCAGCTCTTCCAGGGGTAGCACAGATACGCAGTATTTT. This rearrangement joins TRBV7-3 to TRBJ2-3, with TRBD1 as a possible D gene (6 bases). Germline V gene lookup returns CDR1 SGHTA and CDR2 FQGTGA. V was pared by 4 bases and J by 0 bases, with 11 bases between. The CDR3 length is 15 residues.

The chain has TRBV5-1 and TRBJ1-4; D possibly corresponds to TRBD1 (6 bases). CDR1 and CDR2 from the germline V gene are SGHRS and YFSETQ. This CDR3 is built from 15 residues. Trimming shortened V by 2 bases and J by 0 bases, and 8 bases separated the two germline ends. The CDR3: CASSLEGATNEKLFF. Written as DNA, the CDR3 is TGCGCCAGCAGCTTAGAGGGGGCAACTAATGAAAAACTGTTTTTT.

The chain carries TRBV6-1 and TRBJ1-1; weak D call: TRBD1 (6 bases). V was cut by 2 bases and J by 11 bases, with 12 bases left in between. This CDR3 comprises 12 residues. Looked up from germline, CDR1 is MNHNS and CDR2 is SASEGT. The CDR3 bases are TGTGCCAGCAGTGAAATGGGGGCCCGGGCTTTCTTT. Translation gives CASSEMGARAFF.

The chain combines TRBV12-5 with TRBJ2-1; 8 bases fit TRBD2. The CDR3 runs to 14 residues. The germline CDR1 and CDR2 sequences are LGHNT and FRNRAP. V gave up 1 base and J gave up 15 bases; unmatched junction bases: 11. CDR3 sequence: CASGLGGSGGLSFF. In nucleotides, the CDR3 is TGTGCTAGTGGTTTGGGCGGGAGCGGGGGCCTTTCGTTCTTC.

The chain employs TRBV6-5 and TRBJ2-7; TRBD1 agrees at 8 bases. V dropped 6 bases and J dropped 3; count of bases not matched to a gene: 7. CDR1 and CDR2 (germline): MNHEY, SVGAGI. This CDR3 has 14 amino acids. This CDR3 is CASRLGQGLYEQYF. CDR3 nucleotide sequence: TGTGCCAGCAGACTAGGACAGGGTCTCTACGAGCAGTACTTC.

CDR3 sequence (DNA): TGTGCCAGCAGCGTACAACAGAACGCCTACGAGCAGTACTTC. The encoded protein is CASSVQQNAYEQYF. The gene calls are TRBV7-6 and TRBJ2-7; D is undetermined. The CDR3 contains 14 residues. The V gene's germline CDR1 is SGHVS and CDR2 FNYEAQ. The V gene lost 5 bases and the J gene lost 2 bases, with 13 bases spanning the gap.

V and J are TRBV6-8 and TRBJ2-1; 11 bases are shared with TRBD2. Trimming at V came to 2 bases and at J to 7 bases, leaving 16 bases not matched to a gene. The CDR3 is 19 amino acids. Germline assignment: CDR1 MNHGY and CDR2 SAAAGT. The DNA of the CDR3 is TGTGCCAGCAGTTACCCGGTTTATTCGTCTAGCGGGAGGTCTAATGAGCAGTTCTTC. Translating it yields CASSYPVYSSSGRSNEQFF.

This chain uses TRBV4-2 with TRBJ2-3; 9 nucleotides match TRBD2. The CDR3 sequence is 16 residues long. Trimming at V came to 3 bases and at J to 5 bases, leaving 9 bases not matched to a gene. Looked up from germline, CDR1 is LGHNA and CDR2 is YNFKEQ. The CDR3 sequence is CASSHQLAGSEDTQYF. The DNA for the CDR3 is TGTGCCAGCAGCCACCAGCTAGCGGGGTCAGAAGATACGCAGTATTTT.

This clone was seen only once. The CDR3: CASSSLPGLAGSSYEQYF. In nucleotides, the CDR3 is TGCGCCAGCAGCTCCTTACCGGGACTAGCGGGAAGCTCCTACGAGCAGTACTTC. The chain joins TRBV5-1 to TRBJ2-7; 13 bases align to TRBD2. V shed 3 bases, J shed 0 bases, and the junction held 9 bases outside the gene matches. Germline CDR1 reads SGHRS; CDR2 reads YFSETQ. The CDR3 is made up of 18 amino acids.

The chain combines TRBV29-1 with TRBJ1-2; D remains ambiguous. Germline V gene sequence: CDR1 SQVTM, CDR2 ANQGSEA. V shed 6 bases and J shed 8 bases, with 13 bases lying between them. The length of the CDR3 is 11 residues. This CDR3 is CSVLLLLGYTF. In nucleotides, the CDR3 is TGCAGCGTCTTACTTTTACTCGGCTACACCTTC. Together with reference TRBV29-1 and TRBJ1-2, the CDR3 gives the full variable domain: SAVISQKPSRDICQRGTSLTIQCQVDSQVTMMFWYRQQPGQSLTLIATANQGSEATYESGFVIDKFPISRPNLTFSTLTVSNMSPEDSSIYLCSVLLLLGYTFGSGTRLTVV.

This clone was counted a few times. The chain links TRBV6-6 to TRBJ2-5; TRBD2 aligns across 8 bases. Germline CDR1 and CDR2: MNHNY and SVGAGI (reference sequence). Trimming at V came to 7 bases and at J to 0 bases, leaving 10 bases not matched to a gene. There are 16 residues in the CDR3. This CDR3 is CASTHGSGGYQETQYF. The CDR3 coding sequence is TGTGCCAGCACTCACGGGAGCGGGGGCTACCAAGAGACCCAGTACTTC.

V is TRBV5-4 and J is TRBJ2-7; 7 bases line up with TRBD1. J was trimmed by 4 bases and V by 0 bases; bases with no gene match: 4. The CDR3 length is 14 residues. Germline-derived CDR1 and CDR2 are SGHNT and YYREEE (reference sequence). CDR3 in DNA: TGTGCCAGCAGCTTGGGAAGACAGGGTTACGAGCAGTACTTC. Residues: CASSLGRQGYEQYF.

This rearrangement joins TRBV7-9 to TRBJ2-2, with D possibly TRBD2 on 6 matching bases. Trimming stripped 5 bases from V and 3 bases from J, with 22 bases between. Germline V gives CDR1 SEHNR, CDR2 FQNEAQ (reference sequence). CDR3 length equals 18 residues. The CDR3 spells CASSRLGGKGPDTGELFF. The CDR3 DNA reads TGTGCCAGCAGCCGCCTTGGGGGGAAGGGTCCGGACACCGGGGAGCTGTTTTTT.

The genes are TRBV23-1 and TRBJ2-7; weak D call: TRBD2 (5 bases). TRBV23-1 has ORF status, its function being uncertain. The ends were cut back, 3 bases at V and 3 bases at J, with 9 bases in the middle. This CDR3 spans 13 amino acids. The DNA of the CDR3 is TGCGCCAGCAGTCACGGGGAGAGCTACGAGCAGTACTTC. This encodes CASSHGESYEQYF.

This sequence joins TRBV20-1 and TRBJ1-2; D ambiguous. This CDR3 is 10 amino acids long. Germline loops: CDR1 DFQATT, CDR2 SNEGSKA (reference sequence). With 5 bases removed from V and 7 bases from J, the gap between germline ends came to 8 bases. The CDR3 DNA is TGCAGTGCTTCGGACTTTGGCTACACCTTC. As protein: CSASDFGYTF.

This clone appeared a few times. As DNA, the CDR3 is TGTGCCAGCAGTGTTGGGAGGGACGATCAGCCCCAGCATTTT. Translating it yields CASSVGRDDQPQHF. The chain links TRBV6-1 to TRBJ1-5; tentatively, D is TRBD1 (5 bases). The CDR3 length is 14 residues. The germline CDR1 and CDR2 sequences are MNHNS and SASEGT. With 4 bases removed from V and 5 bases from J, the gap between germline ends came to 12 bases.